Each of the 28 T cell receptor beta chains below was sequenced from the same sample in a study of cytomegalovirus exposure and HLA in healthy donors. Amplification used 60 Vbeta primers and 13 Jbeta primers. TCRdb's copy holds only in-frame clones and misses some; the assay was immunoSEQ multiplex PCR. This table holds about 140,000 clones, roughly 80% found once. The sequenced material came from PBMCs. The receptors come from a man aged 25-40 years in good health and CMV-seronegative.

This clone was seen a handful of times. The DNA of the CDR3 is TGCAGCGTTGAGGCCATCGAAAGGGGAGAGACCCAGTACTTC. Translation: CSVEAIERGETQYF. The chain joins TRBV29-1 to TRBJ2-5; possibly TRBD1 for D (5 bases). Per the germline V gene, CDR1 is SQVTM and CDR2 is ANQGSEA. The CDR3 runs 14 residues. Trimming shortened V by 3 bases and J by 4 bases, and 15 bases separated the two germline ends. Full variable domain (missing parts from reference TRBV29-1 and TRBJ2-5): SAVISQKPSRDICQRGTSLTIQCQVDSQVTMMFWYRQQPGQSLTLIATANQGSEATYESGFVIDKFPISRPNLTFSTLTVSNMSPEDSSIYLCSVEAIERGETQYFGPGTRLLVL.

The CDR3 sequence is CASSTSGYEQYF. Here the CDR3 DNA reads TGTGCCAGCAGCACTAGCGGTTACGAGCAGTACTTC. This rearrangement joins TRBV11-2 to TRBJ2-7, with TRBD2 matching over 8 bases. The CDR3 covers 12 residues. The junction had 1 base not matched to a gene; V was cut back by 5 bases and J by 4 bases. CDR1 and CDR2 from the germline V gene are SGHAT and FQNNGV.

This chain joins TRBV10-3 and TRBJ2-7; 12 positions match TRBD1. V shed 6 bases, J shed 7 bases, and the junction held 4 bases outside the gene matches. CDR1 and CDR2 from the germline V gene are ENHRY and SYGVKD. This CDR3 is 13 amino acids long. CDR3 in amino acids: CAIRGQGAWEQYF. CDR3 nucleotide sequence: TGTGCCATCAGGGGACAGGGGGCATGGGAGCAGTACTTC.

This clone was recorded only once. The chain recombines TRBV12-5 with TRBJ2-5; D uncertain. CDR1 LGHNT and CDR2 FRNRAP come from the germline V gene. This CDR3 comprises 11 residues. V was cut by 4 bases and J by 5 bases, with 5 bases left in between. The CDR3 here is CASGYGETQYF. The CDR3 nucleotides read TGTGCTAGTGGTTACGGGGAGACCCAGTACTTC.

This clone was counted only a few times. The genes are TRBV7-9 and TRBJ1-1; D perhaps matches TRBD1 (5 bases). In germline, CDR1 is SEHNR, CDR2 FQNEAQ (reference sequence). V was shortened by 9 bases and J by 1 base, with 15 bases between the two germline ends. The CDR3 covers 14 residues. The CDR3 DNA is TGTGCCAGAATTAGGGGCGGAAAGAACACTGAAGCTTTCTTT. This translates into CARIRGGKNTEAFF.

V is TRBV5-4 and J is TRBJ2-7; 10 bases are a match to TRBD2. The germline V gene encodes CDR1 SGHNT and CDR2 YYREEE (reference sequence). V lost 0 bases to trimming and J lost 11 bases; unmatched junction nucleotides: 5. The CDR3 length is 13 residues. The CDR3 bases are TGTGCCAGCAGCTTGGAGGATAGCGGGAGGAAGTACTTC. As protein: CASSLEDSGRKYF.

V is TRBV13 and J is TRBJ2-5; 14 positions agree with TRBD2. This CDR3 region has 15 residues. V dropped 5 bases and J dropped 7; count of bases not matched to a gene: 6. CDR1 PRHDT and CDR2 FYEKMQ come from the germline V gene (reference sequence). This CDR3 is CASSTTSGRAGTQYF. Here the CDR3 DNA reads TGTGCCAGCAGCACGACTAGCGGGAGGGCGGGGACCCAGTACTTC.

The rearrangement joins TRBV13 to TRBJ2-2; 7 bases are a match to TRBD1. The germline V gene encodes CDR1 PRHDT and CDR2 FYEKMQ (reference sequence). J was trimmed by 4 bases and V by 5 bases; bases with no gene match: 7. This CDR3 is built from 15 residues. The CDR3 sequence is CASSVTTGPTGELFF. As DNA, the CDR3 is TGTGCCAGCAGCGTGACGACAGGGCCCACCGGGGAGCTGTTTTTT.

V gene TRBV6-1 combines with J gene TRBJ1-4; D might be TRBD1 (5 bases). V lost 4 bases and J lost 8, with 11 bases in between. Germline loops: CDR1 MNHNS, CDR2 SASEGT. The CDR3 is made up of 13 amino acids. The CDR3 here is CASSGQGFEKLFF. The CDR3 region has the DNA TGTGCCAGCAGTGGGCAGGGATTCGAAAAACTGTTTTTT.

The CDR3 loop is CASSYSGQEPYEQYF. The CDR3 DNA follows: TGTGCCAGCAGTTACTCGGGACAGGAGCCCTACGAGCAGTACTTC. The genes are TRBV6-5 and TRBJ2-7; 8 bases match TRBD1. J gave up 2 bases and V 0 bases, and 3 bases lay outside the gene matches. The germline V gene has CDR1 MNHEY and CDR2 SVGAGI. CDR3 size: 15 residues.

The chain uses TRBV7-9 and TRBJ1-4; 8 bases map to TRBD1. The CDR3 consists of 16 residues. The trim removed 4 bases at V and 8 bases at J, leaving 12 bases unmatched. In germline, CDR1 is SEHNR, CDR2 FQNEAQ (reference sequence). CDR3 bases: TGTGCCAGCAGCTCAGACAGGGGCGGTTGGTGGGAAAAACTGTTTTTT. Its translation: CASSSDRGGWWEKLFF.

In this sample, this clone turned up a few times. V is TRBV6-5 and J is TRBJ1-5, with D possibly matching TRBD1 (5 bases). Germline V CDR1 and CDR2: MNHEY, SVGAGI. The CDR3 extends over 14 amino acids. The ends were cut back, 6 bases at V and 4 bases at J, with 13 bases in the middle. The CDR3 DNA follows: TGTGCCAGCAGCCAGGGATGGGGAAATCAGCCCCAGCATTTT. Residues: CASSQGWGNQPQHF.

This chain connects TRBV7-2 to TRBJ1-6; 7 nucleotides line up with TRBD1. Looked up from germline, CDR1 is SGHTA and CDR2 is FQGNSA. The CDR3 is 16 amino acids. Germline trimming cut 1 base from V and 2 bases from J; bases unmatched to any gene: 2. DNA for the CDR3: TGTGCCAGCAGCTTAGGAGGGACAGCCTATAATTCACCCCTCCACTTT. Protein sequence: CASSLGGTAYNSPLHF.

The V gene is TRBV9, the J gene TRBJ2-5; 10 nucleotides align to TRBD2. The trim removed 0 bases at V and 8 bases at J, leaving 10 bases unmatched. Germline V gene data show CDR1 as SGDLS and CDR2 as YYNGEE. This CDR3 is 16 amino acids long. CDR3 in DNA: TGTGCCAGCAGCGTAGATCCTAGCGGGAGTTATGTTACCCAGTACTTC. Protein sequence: CASSVDPSGSYVTQYF.

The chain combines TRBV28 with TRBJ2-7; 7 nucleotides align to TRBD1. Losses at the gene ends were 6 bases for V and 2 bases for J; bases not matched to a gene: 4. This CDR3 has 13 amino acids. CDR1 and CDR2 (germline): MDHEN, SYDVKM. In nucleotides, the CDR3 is TGTGCCAGCAGGATCCAGGGGGCCTACGAGCAGTACTTC. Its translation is CASRIQGAYEQYF.

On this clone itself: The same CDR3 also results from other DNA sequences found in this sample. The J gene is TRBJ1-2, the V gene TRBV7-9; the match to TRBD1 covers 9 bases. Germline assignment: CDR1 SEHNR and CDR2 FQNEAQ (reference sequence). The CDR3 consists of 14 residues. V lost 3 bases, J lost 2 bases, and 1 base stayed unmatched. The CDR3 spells CASSLGQGNYGYTF. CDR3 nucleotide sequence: TGTGCCAGCAGCTTGGGACAGGGAAACTATGGCTACACCTTC. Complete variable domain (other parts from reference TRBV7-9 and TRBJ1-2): DTGVSQNPRHKITKRGQNVTFRCDPISEHNRLYWYRQTLGQGPEFLTYFQNEAQLEKSRLLSDRFSAERPKGSFSTLEIQRTEQGDSAMYLCASSLGQGNYGYTFGSGTRLTVV.

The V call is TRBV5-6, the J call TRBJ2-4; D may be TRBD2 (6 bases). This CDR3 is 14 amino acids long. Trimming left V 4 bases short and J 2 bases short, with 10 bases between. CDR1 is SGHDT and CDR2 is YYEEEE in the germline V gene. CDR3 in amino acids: CASSGAGTKNIQYF. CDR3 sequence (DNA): TGTGCCAGCAGCGGTGCGGGAACCAAAAACATTCAGTACTTC.

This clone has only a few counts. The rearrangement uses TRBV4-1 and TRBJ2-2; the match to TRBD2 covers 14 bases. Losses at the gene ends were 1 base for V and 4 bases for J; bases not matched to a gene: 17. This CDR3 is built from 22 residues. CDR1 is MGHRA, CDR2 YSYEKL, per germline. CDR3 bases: TGCGCCAGCAGCCAAGTATCCGGGCCTGGACTAGCGGGAGGACCCGGCACCGGGGAGCTGTTTTTT. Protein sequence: CASSQVSGPGLAGGPGTGELFF.

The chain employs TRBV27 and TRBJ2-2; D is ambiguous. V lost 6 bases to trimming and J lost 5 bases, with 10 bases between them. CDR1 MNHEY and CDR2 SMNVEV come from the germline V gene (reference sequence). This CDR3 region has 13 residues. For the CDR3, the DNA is TGTGCCAGCAGGCTGGAGTGGACCGGGGAGCTGTTTTTT. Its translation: CASRLEWTGELFF.

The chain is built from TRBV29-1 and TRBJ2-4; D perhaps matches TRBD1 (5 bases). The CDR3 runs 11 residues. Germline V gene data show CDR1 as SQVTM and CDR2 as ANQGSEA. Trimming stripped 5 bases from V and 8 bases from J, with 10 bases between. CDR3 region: CSVWTMDIQYF. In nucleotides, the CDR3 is TGCAGCGTTTGGACAATGGACATTCAGTACTTC. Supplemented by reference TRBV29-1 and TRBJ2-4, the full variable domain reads SAVISQKPSRDICQRGTSLTIQCQVDSQVTMMFWYRQQPGQSLTLIATANQGSEATYESGFVIDKFPISRPNLTFSTLTVSNMSPEDSSIYLCSVWTMDIQYFGAGTRLSVL.

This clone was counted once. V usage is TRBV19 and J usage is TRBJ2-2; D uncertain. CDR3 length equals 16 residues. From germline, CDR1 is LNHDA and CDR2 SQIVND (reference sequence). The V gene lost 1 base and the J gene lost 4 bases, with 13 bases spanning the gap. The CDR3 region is CASSIGRVLGTGELFF. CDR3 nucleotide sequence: TGTGCCAGTAGTATAGGGAGAGTATTGGGCACCGGGGAGCTGTTTTTT.

Here the CDR3 reads CASSLHTGFDEQYF. The CDR3 coding sequence is TGTGCCAGCAGCCTACATACAGGGTTTGACGAGCAGTACTTC. This chain joins TRBV5-4 and TRBJ2-7; the D gene is possibly TRBD1 (6 bases). This CDR3 has 14 amino acids. Deletions cut 4 bases from V and 5 bases from J, with 16 bases between. CDR1 is SGHNT and CDR2 is YYREEE in the germline V gene (reference sequence).

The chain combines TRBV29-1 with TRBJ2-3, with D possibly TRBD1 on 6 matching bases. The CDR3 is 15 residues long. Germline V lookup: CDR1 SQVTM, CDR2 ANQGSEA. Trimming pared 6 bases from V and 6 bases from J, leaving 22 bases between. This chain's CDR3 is CSVGTGPVLGDTQYF. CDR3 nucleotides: TGCAGCGTGGGAACAGGGCCCGTATTGGGGGATACGCAGTATTTT.

CDR3 DNA sequence: TGCGGGGGGGCTAGCGGATCCTACGAGCAGTACTTC. Protein product: CGGASGSYEQYF. The genes are TRBV29-1 and TRBJ2-7, with D possibly being TRBD2 (7 bases). The CDR3 contains 12 residues. The V gene's germline CDR1 is SQVTM and CDR2 ANQGSEA.

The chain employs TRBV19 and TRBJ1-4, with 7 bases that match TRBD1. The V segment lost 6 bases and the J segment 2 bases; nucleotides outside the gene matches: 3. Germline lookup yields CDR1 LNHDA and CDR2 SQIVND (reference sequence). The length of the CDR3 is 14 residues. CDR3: CASRMTGTNEKLFF. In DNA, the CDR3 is TGTGCCAGTAGGATGACAGGGACTAATGAAAAACTGTTTTTT.

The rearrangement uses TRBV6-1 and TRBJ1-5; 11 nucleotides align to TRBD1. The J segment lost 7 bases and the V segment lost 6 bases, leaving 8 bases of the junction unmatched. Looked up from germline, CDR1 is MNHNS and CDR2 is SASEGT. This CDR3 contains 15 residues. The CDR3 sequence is CASRGGQGGRQPQHF. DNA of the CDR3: TGTGCCAGCAGAGGGGGACAGGGGGGGAGGCAGCCCCAGCATTTT.

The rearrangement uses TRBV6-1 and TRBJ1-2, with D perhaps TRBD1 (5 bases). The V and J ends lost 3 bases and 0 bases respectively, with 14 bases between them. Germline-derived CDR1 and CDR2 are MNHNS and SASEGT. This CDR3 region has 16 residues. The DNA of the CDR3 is TGTGCCAGCAGTGATGGGGAGGGGTGGGCTAACTATGGCTACACCTTC. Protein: CASSDGEGWANYGYTF.

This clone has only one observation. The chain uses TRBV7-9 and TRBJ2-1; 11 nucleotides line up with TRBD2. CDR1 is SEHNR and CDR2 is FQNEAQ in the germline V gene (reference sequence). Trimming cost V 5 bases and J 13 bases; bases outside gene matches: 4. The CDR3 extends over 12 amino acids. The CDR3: CASSLGLADQFF. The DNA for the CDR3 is TGTGCCAGCAGCCTGGGACTAGCGGACCAGTTCTTC.